The present TCR beta chain was sequenced within a study of Ad26.COV2.S vaccination and SARS-CoV-2 variants. Findings and limits, study-wide: Reportedly, after vaccination the spike-specific CD8+ and CD4+ T cell responses displayed substantial breadth. Higher spike-specific TCR breadth was found in vaccine recipients than in placebo recipients. It is possible that the TCR breadth and depth analyses underestimated the total T cell responses. Vaccine and placebo groups showed comparable non-spike TCR breadth.

This table comes from immunoSEQ multiplex PCR, and its TCRdb copy is limited to in-frame clones, with some not included. The sample has 180,000 or so clones; approximately 90% are singletons. Of note for this clone: Its antigen remains unidentified.

This CDR3 has 14 amino acids. The ends lost 11 bases at V and 6 bases at J; junction bases unmatched: 7. CDR1 is MDHEN, CDR2 SYDVKM, per germline. V is TRBV28 and J is TRBJ2-1; 13 bases agree with TRBD2. The receptor was isolated from a human donor who had recovered from COVID-19. This material consisted of peripheral blood, taken after recovery from COVID-19. The CDR3 DNA reads as TGTGCCTCCCATGGACTAGCGGGGGTCAATGAGCAGTTCTTC. Its protein is CASHGLAGVNEQFF.